The 28 T cell receptor beta chains below come from one sample, sequenced in a study of blood T cell repertoires in COVID-19. Measured with immunoSEQ multiplex PCR; TCRdb has only the in-frame clones, and not every one. The sample shows fewer than 450,000 clones, more than 85% of them seen only once. Sequenced sample: PBMCs or T cells enriched from blood (not recorded which). Source of these receptors: a woman aged 25 to 39 who had recovered from COVID-19.

The chain has TRBV6-5 and TRBJ2-7; D call uncertain. Germline V CDR1 and CDR2: MNHEY, SVGAGI. V lost 5 bases and J lost 6, with 17 bases in between. The CDR3 runs 14 residues. CDR3 sequence: CASSRTVPPAEQYF. The CDR3 nucleotides read TGTGCCAGCAGTAGAACAGTTCCCCCCGCCGAGCAGTACTTC.

In its sample, this clone was seen a few times. The V gene is TRBV18, the J gene TRBJ2-2, with 7 bases matching TRBD2. The ends lost 3 bases at V and 5 bases at J; junction bases unmatched: 6. Germline V lookup: CDR1 KGHSH, CDR2 LQKENI. This CDR3 contains 15 residues. DNA of the CDR3: TGTGCCAGCTCACCGGGAGGGGCATTGACCGGGGAGCTGTTTTTT. Translated: CASSPGGALTGELFF.

The gene calls are TRBV5-1 and TRBJ2-3; D possibly corresponds to TRBD1 (6 bases). This CDR3 contains 16 residues. Per germline, CDR1 SGHRS and CDR2 YFSETQ. The germline V and J ends were trimmed by 0 bases and 8 bases, with 19 bases remaining between them. Here the CDR3 reads CASSLVGDTSQGTQYF. The DNA of the CDR3 is TGCGCCAGCAGCTTGGTCGGGGACACGAGCCAAGGTACGCAGTATTTT. The entire variable domain, with the rest obtained from reference TRBV5-1 and TRBJ2-3, is as follows: KAGVTQTPRYLIKTRGQQVTLSCSPISGHRSVSWYQQTPGQGLQFLFEYFSETQRNKGNFPGRFSGRQFSNSRSEMNVSTLELGDSALYLCASSLVGDTSQGTQYFGPGTRLTVL.

Comment on this clone: Other DNA sequences from this sample encode an identical CDR3 as well. The chain links TRBV27 to TRBJ2-7; 10 bases match TRBD1. Germline V lookup: CDR1 MNHEY, CDR2 SMNVEV (reference sequence). With 0 bases clipped from V and 3 bases from J, the junction kept 2 bases outside the gene matches. The length of the CDR3 is 15 residues. Written as DNA, the CDR3 is TGTGCCAGCAGTTTATCCGGACAGGGGGGCTACGAGCAGTACTTC. It codes for CASSLSGQGGYEQYF.

This clone came up once. This sequence joins TRBV5-1 and TRBJ2-1; 7 nucleotides match TRBD1. Germline CDR1 is SGHRS and CDR2 is YFSETQ. The CDR3 extends over 18 amino acids. J gave up 0 bases and V 4 bases, and 13 bases lay outside the gene matches. CDR3 residues: CASSPNRGPRSSYNEQFF. In DNA form, the CDR3 reads TGCGCCAGCAGCCCCAACAGGGGCCCCCGTAGCTCCTACAATGAGCAGTTCTTC.

The chain carries TRBV7-9 and TRBJ2-7, with TRBD2 identical over 7 bases. V was clipped by 1 base and J by 4 bases; unmatched bases: 4. Germline V gene sequence: CDR1 SEHNR, CDR2 FQNEAQ (reference sequence). This CDR3 comprises 14 residues. The CDR3 coding sequence is TGTGCCAGCAGCTTAGAAAGGGGAGGGTACGAGCAGTACTTC. Protein product: CASSLERGGYEQYF.

The rearrangement uses TRBV5-1 and TRBJ1-1, with D unclear. Trimming cost V 5 bases and J 2 bases, with 13 bases left between them. This CDR3 has 14 amino acids. Germline CDR1 reads SGHRS; CDR2 reads YFSETQ. The DNA for the CDR3 is TGCGCCAGCAGGTCATGGGAGGGAAACACTGAAGCTTTCTTT. Amino acid sequence: CASRSWEGNTEAFF.

The chain is built from TRBV6-1 and TRBJ1-1; tentative D call: TRBD1 (5 bases). The CDR3 runs 15 residues. V gave up 3 bases and J gave up 0 bases, with 11 bases separating them. Germline-derived CDR1 and CDR2 are MNHNS and SASEGT. The CDR3 DNA reads TGTGCCAGCAGTGACAGGGAGGGAATGAACACTGAAGCTTTCTTT. Its translation: CASSDREGMNTEAFF.

In nucleotides, the CDR3 is TGCGCCAGCAGCCGGGCGAGGGTAGAGACCCAGTACTTC. It translates to CASSRARVETQYF. This chain uses TRBV4-1 with TRBJ2-5, with a tentative D call TRBD2 (5 bases). V gave up 4 bases and J gave up 4 bases, with 10 bases separating them. Germline V lookup: CDR1 MGHRA, CDR2 YSYEKL. CDR3 length equals 13 residues.

The V and J genes are TRBV6-1 and TRBJ2-1; 10 bases map to TRBD2. Germline loops: CDR1 MNHNS, CDR2 SASEGT. The CDR3 extends over 16 amino acids. Germline trimming cut 1 base from V and 8 bases from J; bases unmatched to any gene: 8. In DNA form, the CDR3 reads TGTGCCAGCAGTGAAGGGAGGACTAGCGGCAGGGATGAGCAGTTCTTC. As protein: CASSEGRTSGRDEQFF.

A single count supports this clone. The junction shows a germline mismatch at one end, possibly a read error. V is TRBV5-4 and J is TRBJ1-6; D uncertain. This CDR3 region has 12 residues. The V gene's germline CDR1 is SGHNT and CDR2 YYREEE (reference sequence). The CDR3 sequence is CASTLDSSPLHF. CDR3 nucleotide sequence: TGTGCCAGCACCTTGGATTCGTCACCCCTCCACTTT.

This clone was detected only a few times. The chain recombines TRBV5-6 with TRBJ2-1; the D gene is possibly TRBD2 (6 bases). The germline CDR1 and CDR2 sequences are SGHDT and YYEEEE. The CDR3 is 12 residues long. Deletions cut 4 bases from V and 12 bases from J, with 14 bases between. The CDR3 DNA reads as TGTGCCAGCAGCGCTACAGCCGGGGGGCAGTTCTTC. Translation: CASSATAGGQFF.

The genes are TRBV28 and TRBJ1-5, with a tentative D call TRBD1 (6 bases). This CDR3 contains 12 residues. Deletions cut 9 bases from V and 4 bases from J, with 10 bases between. Per the germline V gene, CDR1 is MDHEN and CDR2 is SYDVKM. The CDR3 region has the DNA TGTGCCAGTACAGGGCCAAATCAGCCCCAGCATTTT. Translation: CASTGPNQPQHF.

The rearrangement uses TRBV7-9 and TRBJ1-1; tentative D call: TRBD1 (6 bases). This CDR3 spans 14 amino acids. Germline V CDR1 and CDR2: SEHNR, FQNEAQ (reference sequence). Deletions cut 3 bases from V and 3 bases from J, with 11 bases between. CDR3 in DNA: TGTGCCAGCAGCTTCCACAGGGAAGACACTGAAGCTTTCTTT. It specifies CASSFHREDTEAFF.

The gene calls are TRBV30 and TRBJ1-6; tentatively, D is TRBD1 (6 bases). The CDR3 has 17 residues. V was cut by 1 base and J by 13 bases, with 26 bases left in between. CDR1 and CDR2 from the germline V gene are GTSNPN and SVGIG (reference sequence). The CDR3 region is CAWSEKRTALFYVPLHF. Written as DNA, the CDR3 is TGTGCCTGGAGTGAAAAAAGGACAGCCCTTTTTTATGTTCCCCTCCACTTT.

The chain has TRBV5-1 and TRBJ2-2; TRBD1 aligns across 9 bases. There are 17 residues in the CDR3. Germline V gene sequence: CDR1 SGHRS, CDR2 YFSETQ. V was clipped by 4 bases and J by 6 bases; unmatched bases: 13. The CDR3 region has the DNA TGCGCCAGCAGCGCCCACAGGGGGCGCGATATGGCCGGGGAGCTGTTTTTT. It codes for CASSAHRGRDMAGELFF.

This clone occurred a few times. This sequence joins TRBV3-1 (or the pseudogene TRBV3-2) and TRBJ2-7, with D unresolved. With 3 bases removed from V and 3 bases from J, the gap between germline ends came to 15 bases. The CDR3 consists of 15 residues. Germline V gives CDR1 LGHDT, CDR2 YNNKEL (reference sequence). Here the CDR3 DNA reads TGTGCCAGCAGCCAGTCCCCTGAGAACGGCTACGAGCAGTACTTC. Translation: CASSQSPENGYEQYF.

V usage is TRBV24-1 and J usage is TRBJ1-5, with a tentative D call TRBD1 (6 bases). The CDR3 runs 19 residues. Germline V gene sequence: CDR1 KGHDR, CDR2 SFDVKD. The germline V and J ends were trimmed by 9 bases and 6 bases, with 32 bases remaining between them. The CDR3 is CATLFPKQGFLHKRQPQHF. CDR3 DNA: TGTGCCACCCTATTTCCCAAACAGGGATTCCTTCATAAGCGTCAGCCCCAGCATTTT.

The V and J genes are TRBV10-2 and TRBJ2-2, with D perhaps matching TRBD2 (7 bases). Germline V gene data show CDR1 as WSHSY and CDR2 as SAAADI. Trimming took 3 bases from V and 4 from J, leaving 15 bases between them. This CDR3 region has 16 residues. The CDR3: CASSDWRRGPTGELFF. CDR3 DNA: TGCGCCAGCAGTGATTGGAGGCGGGGGCCCACCGGGGAGCTGTTTTTT.

The rearrangement uses TRBV10-2 and TRBJ1-2; TRBD1 is a possible D gene (5 bases). CDR1 and CDR2 from the germline V gene are WSHSY and SAAADI. The CDR3 is made up of 15 amino acids. The V and J ends lost 0 bases and 4 bases respectively, with 12 bases between them. The DNA of the CDR3 is TGCGCCAGCAGTGAGTCTAACAGGCCCCTCTATGGCTACACCTTC. Translating gives CASSESNRPLYGYTF.

The table lists this clone with a few counts. The CDR3 DNA sequence: TGTGCCAGCCGGGACAGGGGTAACACCGGGGAGCTGTTTTTT. Amino acids: CASRDRGNTGELFF. This sequence joins TRBV7-9 and TRBJ2-2; 10 positions agree with TRBD1. The CDR3 length is 14 residues. Germline lookup yields CDR1 SEHNR and CDR2 FQNEAQ (reference sequence). V was pared by 8 bases and J by 2 bases, with 2 bases of the junction left unmatched.

The genes are TRBV10-3 and TRBJ1-1; D perhaps matches TRBD1 (5 bases). Per the germline V gene, CDR1 is ENHRY and CDR2 is SYGVKD. The CDR3 has 18 amino acids. The ends were cut back, 2 bases at V and 5 bases at J, with 24 bases in the middle. Written as DNA, the CDR3 is TGTGCCATCAGTGAGGTATCAGGTTGGCAGGGTGACGGAACTGAAGCTTTCTTT. Its translation: CAISEVSGWQGDGTEAFF.

The chain uses TRBV18 and TRBJ1-1, with 7 bases matching TRBD1. CDR1 and CDR2 (germline): KGHSH, LQKENI. The CDR3 is 15 residues long. The junction had 6 bases not matched to a gene; V was cut back by 5 bases and J by 0 bases. The CDR3 nucleotides read TGTGCCAGCTCAGAAGACAGGGCAATGAACACTGAAGCTTTCTTT. This sequence encodes CASSEDRAMNTEAFF.

The chain couples TRBV5-6 to TRBJ2-1, with 10 bases fitting TRBD1. This CDR3 contains 15 residues. Looked up from germline, CDR1 is SGHDT and CDR2 is YYEEEE. Trimming cost V 5 bases and J 4 bases; bases outside gene matches: 6. The CDR3 region is CASRPGTGVYNEQFF. The DNA of the CDR3 is TGTGCCAGCAGGCCCGGGACAGGGGTGTACAATGAGCAGTTCTTC.

The rearrangement joins TRBV23-1 to TRBJ1-5, with D unclear. TRBV23-1 is an ORF, and what it does is uncertain. This CDR3 comprises 13 residues. The CDR3 loop is CAPLVTKQSAQHF. CDR3 nucleotide sequence: TGCGCACCCCTAGTGACTAAGCAATCAGCCCAGCATTTT.

This chain uses TRBV4-1 with TRBJ2-2; D unclear. Per germline, CDR1 MGHRA and CDR2 YSYEKL. Trimming removed 1 base at V and 6 bases at J, with 6 bases between. The CDR3 has 13 residues. The CDR3 spells CASSQVTSGELFF. As DNA, the CDR3 is TGCGCCAGCAGCCAAGTGACATCCGGGGAGCTGTTTTTT.

The V call is TRBV6-5, the J call TRBJ2-2, with D possibly matching TRBD1 (6 bases). Trimming took off 6 bases at V and 1 base at J, with 9 bases between the two ends. The CDR3 has 14 residues. Germline V gene sequence: CDR1 MNHEY, CDR2 SVGAGI. The CDR3: CASRLTGNTGELFF. Here the CDR3 DNA reads TGTGCCAGCAGATTGACAGGGAACACCGGGGAGCTGTTTTTT.

The rearrangement links TRBV28 to TRBJ2-2, with D unclear. CDR1 MDHEN and CDR2 SYDVKM come from the germline V gene. The CDR3 contains 16 residues. V was clipped by 3 bases and J by 2 bases, with 13 bases between them. The CDR3 coding sequence is TGTGCCAGCAGTTTTGTTAGGAGCAGAAACACCGGGGAGCTGTTTTTT. The encoded protein is CASSFVRSRNTGELFF.